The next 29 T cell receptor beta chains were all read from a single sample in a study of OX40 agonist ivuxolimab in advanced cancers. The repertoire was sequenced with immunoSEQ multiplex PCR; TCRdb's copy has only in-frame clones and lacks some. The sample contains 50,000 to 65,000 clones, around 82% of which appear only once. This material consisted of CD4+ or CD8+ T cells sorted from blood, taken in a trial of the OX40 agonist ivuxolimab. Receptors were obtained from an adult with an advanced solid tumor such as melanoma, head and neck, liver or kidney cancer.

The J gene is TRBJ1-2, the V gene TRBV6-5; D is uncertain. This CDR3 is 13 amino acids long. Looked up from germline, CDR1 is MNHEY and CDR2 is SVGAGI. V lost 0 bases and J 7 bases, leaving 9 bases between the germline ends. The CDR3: CASSYSGSPGYTF. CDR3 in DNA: TGTGCCAGCAGTTACTCCGGGTCTCCTGGCTACACCTTC.

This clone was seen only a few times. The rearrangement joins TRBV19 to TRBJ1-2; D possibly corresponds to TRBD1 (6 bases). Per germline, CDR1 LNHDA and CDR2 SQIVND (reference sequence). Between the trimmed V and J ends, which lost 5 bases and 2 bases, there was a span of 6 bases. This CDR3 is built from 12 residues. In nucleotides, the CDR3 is TGTGCCAGTAGTGACAGGAACTATGGCTACACCTTC. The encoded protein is CASSDRNYGYTF.

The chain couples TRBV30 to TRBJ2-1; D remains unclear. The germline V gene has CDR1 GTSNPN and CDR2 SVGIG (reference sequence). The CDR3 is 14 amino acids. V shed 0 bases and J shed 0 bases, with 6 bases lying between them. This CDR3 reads CAWSVLNSYNEQFF. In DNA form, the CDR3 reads TGTGCCTGGAGTGTACTGAACTCCTACAATGAGCAGTTCTTC.

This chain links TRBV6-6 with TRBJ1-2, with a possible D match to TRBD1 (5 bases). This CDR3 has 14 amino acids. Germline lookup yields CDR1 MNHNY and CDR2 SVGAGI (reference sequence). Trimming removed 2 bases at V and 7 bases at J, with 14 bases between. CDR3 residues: CASSYRGWGSGYTF. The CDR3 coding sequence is TGTGCCAGCAGTTACCGGGGGTGGGGATCTGGCTACACCTTC.

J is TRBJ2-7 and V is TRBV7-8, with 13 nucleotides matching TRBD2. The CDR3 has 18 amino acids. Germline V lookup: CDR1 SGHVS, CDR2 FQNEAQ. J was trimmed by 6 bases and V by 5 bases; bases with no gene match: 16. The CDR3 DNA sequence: TGTGCCAGCAGCGCCAGACTAGCGGGGGGAAGTTTCTCTCGCGAGCAGTACTTC. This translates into CASSARLAGGSFSREQYF.

CDR3 sequence reads: CASGHGQGWETQYF. CDR3 nucleotide sequence: TGTGCTAGTGGTCACGGACAGGGGTGGGAGACCCAGTACTTC. This chain joins TRBV12-5 and TRBJ2-5, with 9 bases aligning to TRBD1. This CDR3 spans 14 amino acids. CDR1 is LGHNT and CDR2 is FRNRAP in the germline V gene. V trimming: 5 bases; J trimming: 5 bases; junction bases outside the gene matches: 6. Complete variable domain (other parts from reference TRBV12-5 and TRBJ2-5): DARVTQTPRHKVTEMGQEVTMRCQPILGHNTVFWYRQTMMQGLELLAYFRNRAPLDDSGMPKDRFSAEMPDATLATLKIQPSEPRDSAVYFCASGHGQGWETQYFGPGTRLLVL.

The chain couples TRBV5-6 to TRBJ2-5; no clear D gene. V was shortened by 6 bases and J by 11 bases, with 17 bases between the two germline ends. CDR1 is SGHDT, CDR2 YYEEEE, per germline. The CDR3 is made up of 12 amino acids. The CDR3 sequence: CASTRHPLPQYF. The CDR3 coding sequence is TGTGCCAGCACCCGCCACCCCCTCCCTCAGTACTTC.

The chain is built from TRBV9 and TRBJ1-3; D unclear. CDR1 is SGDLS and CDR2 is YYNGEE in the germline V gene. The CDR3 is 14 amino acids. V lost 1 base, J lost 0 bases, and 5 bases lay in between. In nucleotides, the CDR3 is TGTGCCAGCAGCGTAACCTCCTCTGGAAACACCATATATTTT. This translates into CASSVTSSGNTIYF.

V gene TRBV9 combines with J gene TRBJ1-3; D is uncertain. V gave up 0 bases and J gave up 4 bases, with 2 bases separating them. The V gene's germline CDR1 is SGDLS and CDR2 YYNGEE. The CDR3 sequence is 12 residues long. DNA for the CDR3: TGTGCCAGCAGCGTAGGGGGAAACACCATATATTTT. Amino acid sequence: CASSVGGNTIYF.

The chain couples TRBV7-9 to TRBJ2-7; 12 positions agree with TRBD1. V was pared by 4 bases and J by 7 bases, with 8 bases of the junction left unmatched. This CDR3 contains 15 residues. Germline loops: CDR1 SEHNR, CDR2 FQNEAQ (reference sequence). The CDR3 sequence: CASSYGDRGLGEQYF. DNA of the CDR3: TGTGCCAGCAGCTACGGGGACAGGGGGCTTGGAGAGCAGTACTTC. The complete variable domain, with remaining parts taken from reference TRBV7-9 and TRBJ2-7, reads DTGVSQNPRHKITKRGQNVTFRCDPISEHNRLYWYRQTLGQGPEFLTYFQNEAQLEKSRLLSDRFSAERPKGSFSTLEIQRTEQGDSAMYLCASSYGDRGLGEQYFGPGTRLTVT.

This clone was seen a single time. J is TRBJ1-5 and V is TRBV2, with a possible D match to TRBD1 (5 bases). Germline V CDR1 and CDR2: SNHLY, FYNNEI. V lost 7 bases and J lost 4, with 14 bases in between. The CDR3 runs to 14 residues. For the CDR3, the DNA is TGTGCCAGCACTCCGGGACCCAATAATCAGCCCCAGCATTTT. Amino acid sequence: CASTPGPNNQPQHF.

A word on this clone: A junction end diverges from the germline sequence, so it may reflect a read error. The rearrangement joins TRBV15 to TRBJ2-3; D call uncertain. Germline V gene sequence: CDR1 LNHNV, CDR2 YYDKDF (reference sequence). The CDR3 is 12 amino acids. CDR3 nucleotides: TGTGCCACCAGCAGAGGGGCAGACACGCAGTATTTT. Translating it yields CATSRGADTQYF. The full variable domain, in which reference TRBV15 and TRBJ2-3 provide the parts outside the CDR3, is DAMVIQNPRYQVTQFGKPVTLSCSQTLNHNVMYWYQQKSSQAPKLLFHYYDKDFNNEADTPDNFQSRRPNTSFCFLDIRSPGLGDTAMYLCATSRGADTQYFGPGTRLTVL.

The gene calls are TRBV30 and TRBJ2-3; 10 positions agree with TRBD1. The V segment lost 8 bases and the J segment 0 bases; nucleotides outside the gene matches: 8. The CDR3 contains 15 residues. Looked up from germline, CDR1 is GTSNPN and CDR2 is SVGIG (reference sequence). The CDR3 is CAGGQGRGSTDTQYF. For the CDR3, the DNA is TGTGCCGGGGGACAGGGGCGAGGAAGCACAGATACGCAGTATTTT.

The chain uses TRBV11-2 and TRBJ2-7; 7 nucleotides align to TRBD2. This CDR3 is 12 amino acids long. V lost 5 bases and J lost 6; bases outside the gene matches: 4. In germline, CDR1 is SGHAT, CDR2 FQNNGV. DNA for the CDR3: TGTGCCAGCAGCCTGGGGGGGTCCGAGCAGTACTTC. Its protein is CASSLGGSEQYF.

CDR3 sequence reads: CASSLSTLRGELFF. The DNA for the CDR3 is TGTGCCAGCAGCTTAAGCACATTAAGAGGGGAGCTGTTTTTT. This sequence joins TRBV14 and TRBJ2-2; D ambiguous. Germline V CDR1 and CDR2: SGHDN, FVKESK. Between the trimmed V and J ends, which lost 5 bases and 8 bases, there was a span of 15 bases. The length of the CDR3 is 14 residues. The full variable domain, with the rest looked up from reference TRBV14 and TRBJ2-2, is EAGVTQFPSHSVIEKGQTVTLRCDPISGHDNLYWYRRVMGKEIKFLLHFVKESKQDESGMPNNRFLAERTGGTYSTLKVQPAELEDSGVYFCASSLSTLRGELFFGEGSRLTVL.

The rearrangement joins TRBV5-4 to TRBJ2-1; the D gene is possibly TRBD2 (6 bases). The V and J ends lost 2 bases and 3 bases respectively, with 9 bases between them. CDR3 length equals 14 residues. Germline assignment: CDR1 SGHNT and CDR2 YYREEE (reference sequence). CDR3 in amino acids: CASSLPGDYNEQFF. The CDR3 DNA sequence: TGTGCCAGCAGCTTACCGGGGGACTACAATGAGCAGTTCTTC.

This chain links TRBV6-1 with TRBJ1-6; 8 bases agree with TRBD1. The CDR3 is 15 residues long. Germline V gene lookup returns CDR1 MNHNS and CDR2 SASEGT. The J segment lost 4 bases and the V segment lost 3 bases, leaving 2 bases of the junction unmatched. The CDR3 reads CASSDRTGYNSPLHF. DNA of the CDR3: TGTGCCAGCAGTGACCGGACAGGGTATAATTCACCCCTCCACTTT.

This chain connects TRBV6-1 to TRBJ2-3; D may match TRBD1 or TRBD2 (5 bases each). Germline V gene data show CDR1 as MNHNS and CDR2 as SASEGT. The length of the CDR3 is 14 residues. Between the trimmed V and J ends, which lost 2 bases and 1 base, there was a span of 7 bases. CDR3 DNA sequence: TGTGCCAGCAGTGAATGGGACCGCACAGATACGCAGTATTTT. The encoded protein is CASSEWDRTDTQYF.

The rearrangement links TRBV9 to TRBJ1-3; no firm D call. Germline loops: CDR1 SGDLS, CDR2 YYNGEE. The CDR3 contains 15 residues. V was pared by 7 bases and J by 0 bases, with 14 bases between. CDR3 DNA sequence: TGTGCCAGCGCCCAGATCCCATTCTCTGGAAACACCATATATTTT. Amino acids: CASAQIPFSGNTIYF.

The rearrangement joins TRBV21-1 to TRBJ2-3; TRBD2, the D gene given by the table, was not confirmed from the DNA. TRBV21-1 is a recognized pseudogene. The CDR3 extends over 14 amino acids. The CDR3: CASSNRDCTDTQYF. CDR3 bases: TGTGCCAGCAGCAACCGGGACTGCACAGATACGCAGTATTTT.

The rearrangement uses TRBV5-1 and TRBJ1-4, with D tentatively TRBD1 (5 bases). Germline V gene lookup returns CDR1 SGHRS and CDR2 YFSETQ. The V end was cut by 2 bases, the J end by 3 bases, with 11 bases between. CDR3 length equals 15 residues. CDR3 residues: CASSFGGGANEKLFF. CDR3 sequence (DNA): TGCGCCAGCAGCTTCGGTGGGGGGGCTAATGAAAAACTGTTTTTT.

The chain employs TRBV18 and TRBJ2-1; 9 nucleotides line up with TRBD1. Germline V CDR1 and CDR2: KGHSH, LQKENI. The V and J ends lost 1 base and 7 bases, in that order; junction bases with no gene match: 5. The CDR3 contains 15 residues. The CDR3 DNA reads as TGTGCCAGCTCACCACTCGGGACAGGGTTAAATGAGCAGTTCTTC. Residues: CASSPLGTGLNEQFF.

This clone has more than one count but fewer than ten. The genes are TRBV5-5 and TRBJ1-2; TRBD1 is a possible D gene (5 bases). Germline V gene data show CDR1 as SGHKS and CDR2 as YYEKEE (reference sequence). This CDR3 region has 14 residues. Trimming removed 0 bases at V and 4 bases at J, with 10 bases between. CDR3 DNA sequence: TGTGCCAGCAGCTTGGCAGGGTTGGCCTATGGCTACACCTTC. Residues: CASSLAGLAYGYTF.

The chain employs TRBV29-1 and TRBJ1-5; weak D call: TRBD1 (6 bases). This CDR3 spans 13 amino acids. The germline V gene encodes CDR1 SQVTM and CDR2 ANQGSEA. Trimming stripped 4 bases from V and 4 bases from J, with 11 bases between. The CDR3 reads CSVATGGNQPQHF. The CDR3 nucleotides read TGCAGCGTTGCGACAGGAGGGAATCAGCCCCAGCATTTT.

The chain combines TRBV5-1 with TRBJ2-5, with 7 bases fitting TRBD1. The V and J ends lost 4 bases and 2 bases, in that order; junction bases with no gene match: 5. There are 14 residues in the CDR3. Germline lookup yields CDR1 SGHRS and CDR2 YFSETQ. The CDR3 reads CASSVRDSQETQYF. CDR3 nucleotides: TGCGCCAGCAGCGTCCGGGACAGTCAAGAGACCCAGTACTTC.

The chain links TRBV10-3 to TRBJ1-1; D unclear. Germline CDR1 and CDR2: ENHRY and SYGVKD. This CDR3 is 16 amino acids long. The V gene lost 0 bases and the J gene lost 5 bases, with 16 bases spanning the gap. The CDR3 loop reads CAISESDGRAGTEAFF. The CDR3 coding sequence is TGTGCCATCAGTGAGTCTGACGGCCGGGCGGGAACTGAAGCTTTCTTT.

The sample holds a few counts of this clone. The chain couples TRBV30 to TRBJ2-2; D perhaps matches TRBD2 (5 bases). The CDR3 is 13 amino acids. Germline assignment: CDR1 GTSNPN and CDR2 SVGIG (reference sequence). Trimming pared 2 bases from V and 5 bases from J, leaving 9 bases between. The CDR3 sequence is CAWSRGNTGELFF. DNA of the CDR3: TGTGCCTGGAGTCGGGGAAATACCGGGGAGCTGTTTTTT.

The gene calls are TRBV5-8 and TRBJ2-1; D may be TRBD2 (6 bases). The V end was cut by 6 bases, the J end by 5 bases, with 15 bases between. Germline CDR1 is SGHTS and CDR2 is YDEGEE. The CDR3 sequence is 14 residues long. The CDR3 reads CASTWRGRNNEQFF. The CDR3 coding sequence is TGTGCCAGCACCTGGAGGGGCAGAAACAATGAGCAGTTCTTC.

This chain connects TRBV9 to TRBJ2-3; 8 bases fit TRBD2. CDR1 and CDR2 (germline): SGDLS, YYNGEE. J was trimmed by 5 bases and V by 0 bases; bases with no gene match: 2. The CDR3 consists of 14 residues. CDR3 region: CASSVAGGVDTQYF. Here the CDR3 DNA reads TGTGCCAGCAGCGTAGCGGGGGGGGTAGATACGCAGTATTTT.